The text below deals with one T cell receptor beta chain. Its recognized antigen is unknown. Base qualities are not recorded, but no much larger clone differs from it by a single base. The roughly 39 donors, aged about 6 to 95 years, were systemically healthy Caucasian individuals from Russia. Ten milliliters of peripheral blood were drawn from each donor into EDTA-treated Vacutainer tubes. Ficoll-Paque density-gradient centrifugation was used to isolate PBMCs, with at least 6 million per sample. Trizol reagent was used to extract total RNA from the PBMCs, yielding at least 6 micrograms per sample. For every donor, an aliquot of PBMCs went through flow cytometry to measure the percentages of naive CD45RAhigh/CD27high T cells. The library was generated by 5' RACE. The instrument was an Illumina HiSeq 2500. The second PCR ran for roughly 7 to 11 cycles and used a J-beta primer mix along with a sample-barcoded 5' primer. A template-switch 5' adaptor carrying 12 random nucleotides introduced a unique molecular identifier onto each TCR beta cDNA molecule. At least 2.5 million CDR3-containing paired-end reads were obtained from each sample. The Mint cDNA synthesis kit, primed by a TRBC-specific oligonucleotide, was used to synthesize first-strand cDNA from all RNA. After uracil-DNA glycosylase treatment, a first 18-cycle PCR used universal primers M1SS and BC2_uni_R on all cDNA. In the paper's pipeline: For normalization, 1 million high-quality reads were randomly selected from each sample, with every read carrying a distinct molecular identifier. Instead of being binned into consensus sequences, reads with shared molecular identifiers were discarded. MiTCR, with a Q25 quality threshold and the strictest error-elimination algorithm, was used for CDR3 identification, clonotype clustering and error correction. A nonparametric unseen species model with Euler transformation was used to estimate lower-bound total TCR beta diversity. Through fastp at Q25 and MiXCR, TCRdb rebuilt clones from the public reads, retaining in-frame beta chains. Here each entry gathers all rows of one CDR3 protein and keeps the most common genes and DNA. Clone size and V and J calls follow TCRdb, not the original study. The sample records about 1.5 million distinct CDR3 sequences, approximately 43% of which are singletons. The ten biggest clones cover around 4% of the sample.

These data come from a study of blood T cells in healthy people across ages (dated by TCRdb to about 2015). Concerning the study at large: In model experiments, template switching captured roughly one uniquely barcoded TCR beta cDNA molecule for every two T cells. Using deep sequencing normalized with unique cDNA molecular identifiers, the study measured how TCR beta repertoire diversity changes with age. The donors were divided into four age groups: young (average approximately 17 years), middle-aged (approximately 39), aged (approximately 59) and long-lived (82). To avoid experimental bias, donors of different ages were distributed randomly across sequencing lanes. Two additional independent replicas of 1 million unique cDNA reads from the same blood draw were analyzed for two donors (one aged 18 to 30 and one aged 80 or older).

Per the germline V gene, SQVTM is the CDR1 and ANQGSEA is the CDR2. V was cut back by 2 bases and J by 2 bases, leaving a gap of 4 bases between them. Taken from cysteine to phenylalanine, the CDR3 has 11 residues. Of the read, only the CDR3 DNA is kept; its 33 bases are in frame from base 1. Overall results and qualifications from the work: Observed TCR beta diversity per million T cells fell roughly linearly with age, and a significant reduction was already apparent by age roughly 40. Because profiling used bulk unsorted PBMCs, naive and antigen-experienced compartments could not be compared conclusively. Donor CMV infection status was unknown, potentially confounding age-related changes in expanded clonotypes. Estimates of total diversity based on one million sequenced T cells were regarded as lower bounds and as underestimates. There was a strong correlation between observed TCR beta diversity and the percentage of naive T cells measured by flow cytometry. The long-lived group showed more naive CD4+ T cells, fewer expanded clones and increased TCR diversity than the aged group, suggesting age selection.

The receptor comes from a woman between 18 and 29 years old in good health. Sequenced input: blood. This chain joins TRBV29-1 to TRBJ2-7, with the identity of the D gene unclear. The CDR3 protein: CSVEKAYEQYF. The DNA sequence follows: TGCAGCGTTGAAAAGGCCTACGAGCAGTACTTC.